The sequence of this T cell receptor (beta chain) was determined in a study of blood T cell repertoires in COVID-19. Study at large: PBMCs, B-cell-depleted T cells, or T cells provided the cDNA or gDNA that made up the material.

Authors' data handling: The authors estimated nucleated cell counts from reference gene primer amplification. Only in-frame clones appear in the TCRdb table, and some are missing; sequencing was by immunoSEQ multiplex PCR. Clonal size and the V and J genes are those of that table, whereas D and trimming came from the DNA. The table includes 250,000 or so clones, roughly 88% detected once. Germline CDR1 and CDR2: MNHEY and SVGEGT. With 5 bases clipped from V and 4 bases from J, the junction kept 3 bases outside the gene matches. The CDR3 contains 16 residues. Those who participated ranged in age from about 18 to 89 years and resided in about two dozen US areas. Categorization into cohorts depended on clinical history that participants reported.

Sequenced: PBMCs or T cells enriched from blood (not recorded which). The J gene is TRBJ2-2, the V gene TRBV6-2 or TRBV6-3; TRBD2 agrees at 14 bases. The receptor was isolated from a woman in her 50s who had recovered from COVID-19. Here the CDR3 DNA reads TGTGCCAGCAGTCTGGGACTAGCGGGAGCCACCGGGGAGCTGTTTTTT. It is translated as CASSLGLAGATGELFF.